This T cell receptor beta chain was captured by sequencing in a study of T cell responses to AZD1222 COVID-19 vaccine (dated by TCRdb to 2020 to 2023). Concerning the study at large: TCR sequencing was performed for 230 to 250 trial participants, of whom roughly 200 were given two doses of AZD1222 and roughly 25 were given two doses of MenACWY control vaccine. Trial participants were enrolled into age subgroups of 18-55, 56-69 and 70-plus years, which contained roughly 150, 30 and 60 TCR-sequenced participants, respectively. Overall study results and their limits: Conclusions about previously exposed vaccinees are limited because only five or six AZD1222 recipients were SARS-CoV-2 seropositive at baseline. No day 14 peak-response samples were available, so repertoires were characterized only after the peak T cell response. Most participants were white British and females outnumbered males, and the authors suggested that clonal diversity may have been underestimated. In the small 56-69-year group, the increase in depth fell short of significance, most likely because of low power. After two AZD1222 doses, both the breadth and the depth of spike-specific TCRs were significantly higher than at day 0 and than in MenACWY recipients. The vaccine-associated CD4 TCRs covered the entire spike protein, and the dominant responses fell in regions 160-218 and 743-854. Nearly half of unique spike-specific TCRs reportedly recognized epitopes outside regions mutated in the B.1.351 and B.1.1.7 variants.

Taken from cysteine to phenylalanine, the CDR3 has 13 residues. Left in the record is the CDR3 DNA by itself, 39 bases read in frame from the first base. CDR1 and CDR2 were assigned from the germline V gene as SGHDN and FVKESK. At the junction V is shortened by 2 bases and J by 6 bases, with 9 bases in between. The CDR3 regions of human TCRbeta chains were subjected to immunosequencing. Turning to the authors' computational methods: TCRs in the repertoires were matched against a reference library of SARS-CoV-2-specific TCRs that had been generated with the MIRA antigen-specificity platform. Breadth was defined as the fraction of unique TCRs that were SARS-CoV-2-associated. Depth was defined as the fraction of total T cells that were SARS-CoV-2-associated. Using the MIRA data, each spike-specific TCR was mapped to the spike region that the TCR reacts to and placed in a CD4 or CD8 class. Log10-transformed breadth and depth values were compared by one-way ANOVA with Sidak's multiple comparisons tests. What TCRdb holds here is the immuneACCESS table cut down to in-frame rearrangements. Part of the clones is not present; checked against another copy, under half of the missing clones reflect an unresolved V gene, and the others are unexplained. The V and J calls and clone size are taken from that table; D and trimming were inferred from the DNA. The sample records under 30,000 clones, around 87% of which are singletons. Of the sample, 6% to 8% is held by the ten largest clones.

The sample's time point label, decoded: about 28 days (+/-7) after the second vaccine dose. AZD1222 recipients whose second dose came at about 4 weeks and those whose second dose came at about 12 weeks were combined into one group, since spike-specific TCR depth and breadth did not differ between the two schedules. Vaccinee samples came from UK trials COV001 and COV002, including a single-blind randomized controlled phase 2/3 trial of AZD1222 (ChAdOx1 nCoV-19) in healthy adults. For TCRbeta chain sequencing, PBMC samples were collected from trial participants at day 0 and at day 28 after the second dose. This clone has only one observation. Its specific antigen is unknown. No base quality values were provided; no much bigger clone lies one nucleotide off.

This TCR came from an adult who received the AZD1222 COVID-19 vaccine. Source: peripheral blood, taken 28 days after the second AZD1222 dose. The chain is assembled from TRBV14 and TRBJ2-3; there is no confident call for the D gene. The DNA sequence is as follows: TGTGCCAGCAGCCAAAACGTCGGGGATACGCAGTATTTT. It codes for CASSQNVGDTQYF.